This TCR beta chain was recovered during a study of regulatory T cells in long-lasting Graves disease (dated by TCRdb to the early 2020s). Regarding the research as a whole: Persistent Graves' disease was defined as persistently positive TSH receptor autoantibodies together with antithyroid drug treatment for over 5 years. TCR sequencing covered around 13 persistent and 20 newly diagnosed Graves' disease patients, 33 samples in total. In the clinical cohort, patients with persistent Graves' disease had used antithyroid drugs for an average of about 10.3 years. The study was conducted in China and was registered as a clinical trial. Peripheral blood TCR sequencing and RNA sequencing compared persistent Graves' disease patients with newly diagnosed Graves' disease patients. Overall study results and their limits: Only the TCR beta chain was sequenced and analyzed. Because the primary lesion, thyroid tissue, could not be accessed, the study looked at peripheral blood alone. Lower TCR Shannon entropy and fewer highly expanded clones were observed in persistent Graves' disease patients than in newly diagnosed patients, which suggested clonal expansion. More public clonotypes were shared among persistent patients (2,741) than among newly diagnosed patients (more than 950). Preferential use of TRBV28, TRBJ1-2 and TRBJ2-5 was observed in persistent disease, whereas TRBV20-1 and TRBJ2-1 were favored in newly diagnosed disease. As a limitation, the authors acknowledged that the small sample size may reduce accuracy.

The time point tag for this specimen amounts to: persistent/refractory GD, antithyroid drugs over 5 years with positive TRAb. For both TCR sequencing and RNA sequencing, RNA was extracted from PBMCs using TRIzol. The diagnosis of Graves' disease was made according to American Thyroid Association guidelines. The patients came from an endocrinology department in Xi'an, China. From each patient, around 9 milliliters of peripheral blood was collected into an EDTA anticoagulant tube. Ficoll Paque Plus density gradient separation was used to isolate PBMCs, and no additional T cell sorting was done. An Agilent 2100 Bioanalyzer and agarose gel were used to assess RNA quality, and a NanoDrop 2000 was used to measure RNA concentration. This clonotype has a count of ten or more. The target of this receptor is not known. The junction departs from the called germline gene at one end, perhaps through a read error.

CDR3 length: 11 amino acids, cysteine to phenylalanine. Kept here is only the CDR3 DNA, which spans 33 bases and is read in frame from base 1. Looking up the germline V gene yields CDR1 MNHNS and CDR2 SASEGT. Libraries were constructed by multiplex PCR. Data came from an Illumina HiSeq 4000. iRepertoire HTBI primers and Arm-PCR amplification of CDR3 regions were used to construct TCR beta libraries. Before sequencing, the PCR products went through gel purification. Concerning the study's data processing: Gene usage analysis of CDR3 amino acid clonotypes relied on the roughly 60 TRBV and 14 TRBJ segments identified across samples. Filtered high-quality paired reads were merged into contigs using COPE and FqMerger. BLAST was used to align contigs to IMGT TRBV, TRBD and TRBJ reference genes, with CDR3 defined following IMGT. Highly expanded clones were defined as clonotypes with a frequency above 0.1%. Shannon entropy was used to measure repertoire diversity, and the Gini coefficient was used to measure V-J evenness. Public clonotypes were defined as clonotypes shared by more than one individual. The public reads were quality trimmed at Q25 with fastp and then assembled into clones with MiXCR by TCRdb, keeping productive beta chains. Each entry merges the rows of one CDR3 protein and shows their most common DNA and genes. It is TCRdb's table, rather than the study itself, that gives the V and J calls and clone size. For this sample there are roughly 450,000 distinct CDR3 sequences; approximately 23% appear just once. Clones ranked in the top ten supply less than 15% of the sample.

The clonotype comes from a female donor with Graves disease. This sample comprised peripheral blood mononuclear cells (PBMCs), obtained when the disease was refractory, from a patient treated with antithyroid drugs. The chain couples TRBV6-1 to TRBJ1-1; there is no confident call for the D gene. The DNA reads as follows: TGTGCCAGCAGTAACGGACTTGCTCTCCTCTTT. The encoded protein is CASSNGLALLF.